The clone carrying this T cell receptor (beta chain) appeared a few times. Its target is not known. The record originates from a study of blood T cells in healthy people across ages. The second PCR ran about 6 to 12 cycles with a sample-barcoded 5' primer and J-beta primers. TCRdb ran MiXCR on the 5' RACE reads and lists one entry per CDR3 protein. The profile covers over a million distinct CDR3 sequences, with 42% appearing a single time and approximately 7.9% taken by the ten largest. There were healthy Caucasian individuals from Russia, aged about 6 to 90, serving as donors. General observations from the study: Estimates based on one million T cells were treated as lower bounds.

The TCR originated in a woman under 30 in good health. Sequencing input: blood.

CDR3 sequence reads: CASSRAGATEAFF. In DNA form, the CDR3 reads TGTGCCAGCAGCCGAGCCGGGGCCACTGAAGCTTTCTTT. The gene calls are TRBV3-1 and TRBJ1-1, with D perhaps matching TRBD1 (5 bases). V was trimmed by 4 bases and J by 4 bases, leaving 10 bases between them. CDR1 is LGHDT, CDR2 YNNKEL, per germline (reference sequence). This CDR3 has 13 amino acids.